This TCR beta chain was recorded in a study of blood T cell repertoires in COVID-19. Looking at the study overall: The United States, Italy and Spain were the sources of the acute and convalescent COVID-19 samples. T cells, B-cell-depleted T cells, or PBMCs provided the cDNA or gDNA that served as material.

Deletions cut 5 bases from V and 2 bases from J, with 13 bases between. Looked up from germline, CDR1 is SGHRS and CDR2 is YFSETQ. The CDR3 consists of 14 residues. Original processing notes: Amplification from reference gene primers served as the basis for estimated nucleated cell counts. Sequencing used immunoSEQ multiplex PCR; TCRdb keeps in-frame clones, though not all of them. From that table come the V and J calls and clone size; the DNA was used to work out D and trimming. The repertoire holds about 260,000 clones, roughly 86% seen once, with about 8.6% in the top ten. This clone was seen a few times.

The TCR was taken from a man aged 40-49 years with active or convalescent COVID-19. The sequencing input was peripheral blood. The genes are TRBV5-1 and TRBJ1-1, with TRBD1 as a possible D gene (6 bases). The CDR3 DNA reads TGCGCCAGCAGTGAACAGGGTGGAAACACTGAAGCTTTCTTT. Protein product: CASSEQGGNTEAFF. Full variable domain (remainder filled in from reference TRBV5-1 and TRBJ1-1): KAGVTQTPRYLIKTRGQQVTLSCSPISGHRSVSWYQQTPGQGLQFLFEYFSETQRNKGNFPGRFSGRQFSNSRSEMNVSTLELGDSALYLCASSEQGGNTEAFFGQGTRLTVV.